The 6 T cell receptor beta chains below come from one sample, sequenced in a study of yellow fever vaccine responses in identical twins. TCRdb processed the RT-PCR reads anew with MiXCR; each CDR3 protein has one entry. The sample records about 9,100 distinct CDR3 sequences, approximately 88% being singletons. Sequenced here: T cells from blood (PBMCs), unsorted or a sorted subset (not recorded which), sampled before or after yellow fever vaccination (not recorded which). The receptors derive from a woman in her late teens or twenties who received the yellow fever vaccine.

This clonotype appeared once. CDR3 bases: TGCAGCGTTGAAAGTCGGGAGGGTCTTCCAGATACGCAGTATTTT. Its translation: CSVESREGLPDTQYF. V gene TRBV29-1 combines with J gene TRBJ2-3, with 8 bases that match TRBD2. The CDR3 is 15 amino acids. Per germline, CDR1 SQVTM and CDR2 ANQGSEA. V was pared by 2 bases and J by 4 bases, with 8 bases of the junction left unmatched.

This chain joins TRBV7-2 and TRBJ1-2, with D hard to call. Per the germline V gene, CDR1 is SGHTA and CDR2 is FQGNSA. CDR3 length: 14 residues. V lost 2 bases, J lost 2 bases, and 9 bases lay in between. CDR3 residues: CASSLIAGNYGYTF. The CDR3 DNA reads TGTGCCAGCAGCTTAATTGCGGGAAACTATGGCTACACCTTC.

The chain employs TRBV29-1 and TRBJ2-1; D might be TRBD2 (6 bases). Germline values: CDR1 SQVTM, CDR2 ANQGSEA. The CDR3 extends over 13 amino acids. V was pared by 0 bases and J by 6 bases, with 9 bases between. The DNA of the CDR3 is TGCAGCGTTGAAGACGGGAGAGGCAATGAGCAGTTCTTC. This sequence encodes CSVEDGRGNEQFF.

The chain has TRBV11-1 and TRBJ2-5; D is unclear. This CDR3 has 11 residues. V was trimmed by 5 bases and J by 2 bases, leaving 3 bases between them. Germline assignment: CDR1 SGHAT and CDR2 FQDESV (reference sequence). As DNA, the CDR3 is TGTGCCAGCAGCGTTCAAGAGACCCAGTACTTC. Encoded protein: CASSVQETQYF.

The gene calls are TRBV11-1 and TRBJ1-1; no clear D. The V gene's germline CDR1 is SGHAT and CDR2 FQDESV (reference sequence). The CDR3 covers 16 residues. V was pared by 5 bases and J by 0 bases, with 16 bases between. CDR3 residues: CASSPSREAMNTEAFF. CDR3 coding DNA: TGTGCCAGCAGCCCGTCTCGGGAGGCGATGAACACTGAAGCTTTCTTT.

This clonotype was picked up a small number of times. The chain carries TRBV7-6 and TRBJ2-1, with D tentatively TRBD2 (5 bases). The V end lost 1 base, the J end lost 8 bases, and 9 bases lay between the germline ends. Germline V gives CDR1 SGHVS, CDR2 FNYEAQ. The CDR3 is made up of 13 amino acids. CDR3 in amino acids: CASSLVLGDEQFF. In DNA form, the CDR3 reads TGTGCCAGCAGCTTAGTTTTGGGAGATGAGCAGTTCTTC.